One sample yielded the 9 T cell receptor beta chains listed below, sequenced in a study of human T cells and chemical hapten exposure. TCRdb reanalysed the RACE reads using MiXCR and keeps one entry per CDR3 protein. The data show some 90,000 distinct CDR3 sequences, with about 8.5% seen just once and around 2.6% held by the top ten. Time point: pre-sensitization, week 0. Treatment indicated: therapeutic diphenylcyclopropenone sensitization with weekly scalp DPC. The material sequenced was whole blood, taken in connection with sensitization to the hapten diphenylcyclopropenone (DPC). Receptor source: a man in his forties with alopecia areata. Some clones in this sample may be carry-over from other donors' samples.

The rearrangement uses TRBV28 and TRBJ1-5; D gene ambiguous. Trimming pared 6 bases from V and 7 bases from J, leaving 13 bases between. This CDR3 spans 13 amino acids. The germline V gene encodes CDR1 MDHEN and CDR2 SYDVKM. The CDR3 DNA sequence: TGTGCCAGCAGGTTGGAGAGGCAACAGCCCCAGCATTTT. Protein sequence: CASRLERQQPQHF.

There are many counts of this clonotype. The V and J genes are TRBV7-8 and TRBJ2-7, with no clear D. Trimming shortened V by 1 base and J by 5 bases, and 6 bases separated the two germline ends. Germline assignment: CDR1 SGHVS and CDR2 FQNEAQ. The CDR3 runs to 12 residues. The CDR3 protein is CASSLVFHEQYF. The CDR3, as DNA: TGTGCCAGCAGCTTAGTATTCCACGAGCAGTACTTC.

The chain recombines TRBV29-1 with TRBJ2-7; TRBD1 agrees at 7 bases. V shed 3 bases, J shed 4 bases, and the junction held 3 bases outside the gene matches. The CDR3 has 12 residues. Germline assignment: CDR1 SQVTM and CDR2 ANQGSEA. The CDR3 DNA reads as TGCAGCGTTGAGAACAGGGGTTACGAGCAGTACTTC. Translating it yields CSVENRGYEQYF.

V gene TRBV21-1 combines with J gene TRBJ2-7; TRBD1, the D gene given by the table, was not confirmed from the DNA. TRBV21-1 counts as a pseudogene. The CDR3 totals 13 residues. CDR3 in DNA: TGTGCCAGAGGGACAGGGACGGCCTACGAGCAGTACTTC. The encoded protein is CARGTGTAYEQYF.

This rearrangement joins TRBV28 to TRBJ2-1; 11 bases are shared with TRBD2. Germline lookup yields CDR1 MDHEN and CDR2 SYDVKM. The CDR3 contains 16 residues. V lost 6 bases and J lost 8; bases outside the gene matches: 12. CDR3: CASSPLLAGDRDEQFF. The CDR3, as DNA: TGTGCCAGCAGCCCGTTACTAGCGGGAGATAGGGATGAGCAGTTCTTC. Using reference TRBV28 and TRBJ2-1 for the parts outside the CDR3, the full variable domain is DVKVTQSSRYLVKRTGEKVFLECVQDMDHENMFWYRQDPGLGLRLIYFSYDVKMKEKGDIPEGYSVSREKKERFSLILESASTNQTSMYLCASSPLLAGDRDEQFFGPGTRLTVL.

This chain connects TRBV7-8 to TRBJ1-5; 11 bases align to TRBD1. The junction had 1 base not matched to a gene; V was cut back by 4 bases and J by 5 bases. Germline V gene lookup returns CDR1 SGHVS and CDR2 FQNEAQ. This CDR3 spans 14 amino acids. CDR3 amino acids: CASSWTGGDQPQHF. For the CDR3, the DNA is TGTGCCAGCAGCTGGACAGGGGGCGATCAGCCCCAGCATTTT.

By proportion, this clonotype is medium-sized (0.01 to 0.1%). The V gene is TRBV9, the J gene TRBJ2-2; D remains unclear. CDR1 and CDR2 from the germline V gene are SGDLS and YYNGEE. V lost 4 bases, J lost 1 base, and 5 bases lay in between. The CDR3 length is 13 residues. CDR3 loop: CASSPGNTGELFF. The CDR3 DNA sequence: TGTGCCAGCAGCCCCGGGAACACCGGGGAGCTGTTTTTT.

The J gene is TRBJ2-1, the V gene TRBV11-2, with 12 positions matching TRBD2. Per germline, CDR1 SGHAT and CDR2 FQNNGV. Trimming cost V 3 bases and J 11 bases; bases outside gene matches: 32. This CDR3 region has 23 residues. CDR3 protein: CASSFSYGGGDTSGRSLTMKQFF. The CDR3 DNA follows: TGTGCCAGCAGCTTCTCTTATGGGGGAGGGGACACTAGCGGGAGGAGTCTTACAATGAAGCAGTTCTTC.

The table lists this clonotype with many counts. The V call is TRBV7-2, the J call TRBJ2-3; D is unclear. CDR1 and CDR2 from the germline V gene are SGHTA and FQGNSA. The CDR3 is 12 amino acids. Trimming shortened V by 1 base and J by 4 bases, and 3 bases separated the two germline ends. CDR3 region: CASSLGPDTQYF. CDR3 sequence (DNA): TGTGCCAGCAGCTTAGGACCAGATACGCAGTATTTT.